Shown below are 24 T cell receptor beta chains from a single sample sequenced in a study of control samples from healthy donors and cancer patients. Measured with immunoSEQ multiplex PCR; TCRdb has only the in-frame clones, and not every one. The sample holds under 150,000 clones, just under 95% seen once. The sequencing sample was made of blood. These receptors came from a man in his thirties or forties in good health.

This clone has only one observation. The chain joins TRBV10-3 to TRBJ1-5; TRBD1 aligns across 8 bases. Trimming at V came to 0 bases and at J to 4 bases, leaving 5 bases not matched to a gene. CDR1 and CDR2 (germline): ENHRY, SYGVKD. There are 16 residues in the CDR3. The CDR3 DNA reads as TGTGCCATCAGTGAGTCGGGGACAGGTGAAAATCAGCCCCAGCATTTT. Its translation: CAISESGTGENQPQHF.

The gene calls are TRBV7-8 and TRBJ1-1; a weak D match, TRBD1 (5 bases). Germline V lookup: CDR1 SGHVS, CDR2 FQNEAQ. The V and J ends lost 1 base and 4 bases respectively, with 10 bases between them. This CDR3 is 14 amino acids long. The CDR3 region has the DNA TGTGCCAGCAGCTTAGGGGGGGTACGCACTGAAGCTTTCTTT. Residues: CASSLGGVRTEAFF.

V is TRBV11-2 and J is TRBJ2-5; D call uncertain. Per germline, CDR1 SGHAT and CDR2 FQNNGV. V shed 0 bases and J shed 1 base, with 9 bases lying between them. The CDR3 sequence is 15 residues long. CDR3 DNA: TGTGCCAGCAGCTTAGATGGGCGGACCCAAGAGACCCAGTACTTC. It specifies CASSLDGRTQETQYF.

This chain joins TRBV5-1 and TRBJ2-7; D might be TRBD1 (6 bases). The CDR3 is 14 residues long. The V end lost 3 bases, the J end lost 6 bases, and 16 bases lay between the germline ends. Per the germline V gene, CDR1 is SGHRS and CDR2 is YFSETQ. The CDR3 sequence: CASSSTGTLGEQYF. As DNA, the CDR3 is TGCGCCAGCAGCTCCACAGGGACCCTTGGCGAGCAGTACTTC.

The genes are TRBV10-3 and TRBJ2-3; weak D call: TRBD2 (6 bases). The CDR3 has 13 residues. CDR1 and CDR2 from the germline V gene are ENHRY and SYGVKD. V was cut by 2 bases and J by 7 bases, with 10 bases left in between. CDR3 in amino acids: CAISEMGLNTQYF. CDR3 nucleotide sequence: TGTGCCATCAGTGAGATGGGACTCAATACGCAGTATTTT.

The chain has TRBV27 and TRBJ1-6, with 10 bases aligning to TRBD1. Germline CDR1 is MNHEY and CDR2 is SMNVEV (reference sequence). The CDR3 has 16 amino acids. V was clipped by 0 bases and J by 10 bases; unmatched bases: 6. CDR3 sequence: CASSLSGDRGGSPLHF. CDR3 nucleotide sequence: TGTGCCAGCAGTTTATCAGGGGACAGGGGTGGATCACCCCTCCACTTT.

The CDR3 sequence: CASSEAGQISNQPQHF. Written as DNA, the CDR3 is TGTGCCAGCAGTGAAGCGGGACAGATTAGCAATCAGCCCCAGCATTTT. J is TRBJ1-5 and V is TRBV2; 7 nucleotides align to TRBD1. V dropped 0 bases and J dropped 0; count of bases not matched to a gene: 2. Germline CDR1 SNHLY, CDR2 FYNNEI. The CDR3 contains 16 residues.

The chain employs TRBV7-6 and TRBJ2-4, with 9 bases aligning to TRBD1. Trimming took 5 bases from V and 6 from J; bases not matched to a gene: 5. CDR1 is SGHVS, CDR2 FNYEAQ, per germline. CDR3 length: 14 amino acids. The CDR3 nucleotides are TGTGCCAGCAGCCCCGGACAGGGGCGAAACATTCAGTACTTC. It specifies CASSPGQGRNIQYF.

This chain joins TRBV9 and TRBJ1-1, with no clear D. The germline V gene has CDR1 SGDLS and CDR2 YYNGEE. The V end was cut by 4 bases, the J end by 3 bases, with 10 bases between. This CDR3 is 13 amino acids long. The CDR3 loop is CASSFRRDTEAFF. The CDR3 nucleotides read TGTGCCAGCAGCTTCAGACGGGACACTGAAGCTTTCTTT.

The V and J genes are TRBV9 and TRBJ2-1, with D unresolved. Germline V gene data show CDR1 as SGDLS and CDR2 as YYNGEE. V lost 0 bases and J 5 bases, leaving 15 bases between the germline ends. CDR3 length: 16 amino acids. The CDR3, as DNA: TGTGCCAGCAGCGTAGATGGGGTAGTAAGAAACAATGAGCAGTTCTTC. Amino acid sequence: CASSVDGVVRNNEQFF.

The chain combines TRBV6-2 or TRBV6-3 with TRBJ2-5; 7 bases are a match to TRBD2. CDR1 and CDR2 from the germline V gene are MNHEY and SVGEGT. This CDR3 spans 15 amino acids. Trimming took 5 bases from V and 1 from J; bases not matched to a gene: 7. CDR3: CASSAARTSQETQYF. CDR3 sequence (DNA): TGTGCCAGCAGTGCAGCTAGGACTAGCCAAGAGACCCAGTACTTC.

This sequence joins TRBV4-3 and TRBJ1-1; 7 nucleotides line up with TRBD1. CDR1 is LGHNA and CDR2 is YSLEER in the germline V gene. The CDR3 runs 16 residues. V lost 1 base, J lost 6 bases, and 11 bases stayed unmatched. The DNA for the CDR3 is TGCGCCAGCAGCCAAGTCCCCACAGGGGCAATCCCTGAAGCTTTCTTT. Translation gives CASSQVPTGAIPEAFF.

V is TRBV7-3 and J is TRBJ2-3; D uncertain. The CDR3 sequence is 13 residues long. Trimming shortened V by 4 bases and J by 0 bases, and 5 bases separated the two germline ends. Germline V lookup: CDR1 SGHTA, CDR2 FQGTGA. CDR3: CASSSLSTDTQYF. The DNA of the CDR3 is TGTGCCAGCAGCTCCCTAAGCACAGATACGCAGTATTTT.

The CDR3 loop is CSATTEGAFF. The CDR3 nucleotides read TGCAGTGCTACGACCGAAGGAGCTTTCTTT. The chain has TRBV20-1 and TRBJ1-1; no clear D gene. CDR1 is DFQATT, CDR2 SNEGSKA, per germline (reference sequence). The CDR3 is 10 residues long. The V end lost 4 bases, the J end lost 10 bases, and 10 bases lay between the germline ends.

V gene TRBV3-1 (or the pseudogene TRBV3-2) combines with J gene TRBJ1-5; D remains ambiguous. Germline values: CDR1 LGHDT, CDR2 YNNKEL (reference sequence). The CDR3 contains 14 residues. V was clipped by 4 bases and J by 7 bases, with 14 bases between them. For the CDR3, the DNA is TGTGCCAGCAGCCTCCAAGCTGGTGGCCAGCCCCAGCATTTT. Its translation is CASSLQAGGQPQHF.

The J gene is TRBJ1-2, the V gene TRBV24-1; the D is unclear. The V end was cut by 2 bases, the J end by 11 bases, with 11 bases between. The CDR3 runs 12 residues. Germline-derived CDR1 and CDR2 are KGHDR and SFDVKD. The CDR3 region is CATSDWSTQYTF. The CDR3 nucleotides are TGTGCCACCAGTGATTGGTCAACGCAATACACCTTC.

This chain joins TRBV14 and TRBJ2-2; D call uncertain. This CDR3 region has 15 residues. Between the trimmed V and J ends, which lost 4 bases and 1 base, there was a span of 10 bases. Germline V lookup: CDR1 SGHDN, CDR2 FVKESK. This chain's CDR3 is CASSPQGLNTGELFF. As DNA, the CDR3 is TGTGCCAGCAGCCCCCAAGGGCTGAACACCGGGGAGCTGTTTTTT.

This chain links TRBV7-8 with TRBJ1-2; 10 bases match TRBD1. The CDR3 is 17 residues long. Per germline, CDR1 SGHVS and CDR2 FQNEAQ. V trimming: 1 base; J trimming: 4 bases; junction bases outside the gene matches: 9. CDR3: CASSLGGSGTGVYGYTF. CDR3 in DNA: TGTGCCAGCAGCTTAGGTGGTTCCGGGACAGGGGTCTATGGCTACACCTTC.

CDR3 DNA: TGTGCCAGCTCACCCGGGACAGACTACGAGCAGTACTTC. As protein: CASSPGTDYEQYF. V and J are TRBV18 and TRBJ2-7; 7 positions agree with TRBD1. This CDR3 contains 13 residues. The ends lost 3 bases at V and 3 bases at J; junction bases unmatched: 2. CDR1 is KGHSH and CDR2 is LQKENI in the germline V gene.

The rearrangement uses TRBV7-9 and TRBJ2-7, with 9 bases matching TRBD2. V trimming: 4 bases; J trimming: 3 bases; junction bases outside the gene matches: 7. CDR3 length equals 15 residues. Per germline, CDR1 SEHNR and CDR2 FQNEAQ (reference sequence). CDR3 loop: CASSSTLAGFYEQYF. The DNA for the CDR3 is TGTGCCAGCAGCTCGACCCTAGCGGGGTTCTACGAGCAGTACTTC.

The J gene is TRBJ1-2, the V gene TRBV5-5; D perhaps matches TRBD1 (6 bases). V dropped 3 bases and J dropped 8 bases, with 14 bases sitting between them. CDR1 and CDR2 (germline): SGHKS, YYEKEE (reference sequence). The CDR3 spans 13 residues. This CDR3 is CASSSYRAVGYTF. CDR3 nucleotide sequence: TGTGCCAGCAGCTCCTACAGGGCCGTAGGCTACACCTTC.

The rearrangement joins TRBV5-1 to TRBJ2-1, with 10 bases matching TRBD2. CDR1 and CDR2 (germline): SGHRS, YFSETQ. This CDR3 has 15 residues. V shed 0 bases, J shed 8 bases, and the junction held 5 bases outside the gene matches. Written as DNA, the CDR3 is TGCGCCAGCAGCTTGGAACTAGCGGGGTCCCATGAGCAGTTCTTC. This codes for CASSLELAGSHEQFF.

This chain connects TRBV5-1 to TRBJ2-5; 9 nucleotides line up with TRBD1. CDR1 is SGHRS and CDR2 is YFSETQ in the germline V gene. The CDR3 contains 14 residues. J was trimmed by 5 bases and V by 2 bases; bases with no gene match: 4. The CDR3 protein is CASSLGTGYETQYF. The CDR3 coding sequence is TGCGCCAGCAGCTTAGGGACAGGGTATGAGACCCAGTACTTC. Looking up the rest from reference TRBV5-1 and TRBJ2-5 gives the full variable domain: KAGVTQTPRYLIKTRGQQVTLSCSPISGHRSVSWYQQTPGQGLQFLFEYFSETQRNKGNFPGRFSGRQFSNSRSEMNVSTLELGDSALYLCASSLGTGYETQYFGPGTRLLVL.

This chain joins TRBV28 and TRBJ1-5; a possible D gene is TRBD1 (5 bases). The germline V gene encodes CDR1 MDHEN and CDR2 SYDVKM. Trimming removed 4 bases from V and 2 bases from J, with 15 bases in between. The CDR3 has 16 amino acids. CDR3 DNA sequence: TGTGCCAGCAGTTCGGTCTTGGGGCCGCGCAATCAGCCCCAGCATTTT. This encodes CASSSVLGPRNQPQHF. Using reference TRBV28 and TRBJ1-5 for the parts outside the CDR3, the full variable domain is DVKVTQSSRYLVKRTGEKVFLECVQDMDHENMFWYRQDPGLGLRLIYFSYDVKMKEKGDIPEGYSVSREKKERFSLILESASTNQTSMYLCASSSVLGPRNQPQHFGDGTRLSIL.